Detailed here is one TCR beta chain. Its antigen is unknown. No per-base quality is available; no much larger clone lies one base away. The sample is drawn from a study of a mutant IDH1 vaccine in newly diagnosed glioma (dated by TCRdb to the early 2020s). Notes on the research overall: Of the approximately 35 treated patients, about 62% were male and about 40% were female, and a mean age of 40.4 years was recorded. Prior to enrollment, standard therapy consisting of radiotherapy alone, temozolomide alone, or radiochemotherapy with temozolomide had been administered to patients, with the combination being received by most patients. Peripheral blood was collected at six visits: V03 (baseline), V05, V07, V10, V12 and V13. Longitudinal TCRB deep sequencing was performed for around 23 treated patients wherever samples were available for exploratory analyses.

The germline ends are 13 bases apart after V is trimmed by 4 bases and J by 6 bases. The CDR3 sequence holds 13 residues, the cysteine and phenylalanine included. Of all the DNA, just the CDR3 is kept, 39 bases in frame from base 1. CDR1 and CDR2 are drawn from the germline V gene: SGDLS, YYNGEE. The time point tag for this specimen amounts to: baseline, week 1 (first vaccination visit). According to the study, the label for this sample's treatment or condition signals: pre-vaccination baseline after standard-of-care therapy. Newly diagnosed WHO grade 3 or 4 IDH1-mutant astrocytomas showing loss of nuclear ATRX were present in the donors. The samples were drawn from NOA16, a multicentre, single-arm, open-label phase I trial in Germany that tested a mutant IDH1 peptide vaccine in humans for the first time. Visit V03 blood draws served as the baseline sample for immunogenicity testing. Genomic DNA for TCRB sequencing was isolated from EDTA blood with the DNeasy Blood and Tissue Kit.

General conclusions and limits of the study: Pseudoprogression appeared unrelated to alterations in the top peripheral T cell clonotypes detected by TCRB sequencing. The authors noted that analyses of patient blood samples could not be reproduced because of sample limitations. Vaccine-induced immune responses across multiple MHC alleles were detected in 93.3% of patients. Availability determined which PBMC samples were chosen for TCRB deep sequencing.

Library method: the immunoSEQ multiplex PCR assay. Rearranged TCR beta chain sequences were amplified using the hsTCRB Kit according to the manufacturer's protocol. An Illumina MiSeq was used to sequence the TCRB libraries. Under the source paper's analysis protocol: The proprietary platform of the kit vendor was used for demultiplexing, trimming and gene mapping. The source is immuneACCESS, and TCRdb retained only in-frame sequences with V and J called. Part of the clones is not carried over; for the studies checked, unresolved V genes explain less than half of this, and the remainder is unexplained. D and trimming were read from the DNA, whereas the V and J calls and clone size are those reported in that table. The sample has 92,000 or so clones on record, over 70% of them singletons. Jointly, the top ten make up less than 5.5% of the sample.

This sequence uses TRBV9 and TRBJ1-2, and possibly TRBD1, on 6 matching bases. The sequence derives from a man in his forties with glioma. Some clones in this sample may be carry-over from other donors' samples. Sequenced here: PBMCs, sampled from a glioma patient treated with radiotherapy, temozolomide or both. Read as DNA, the sequence is TGTGCCAGCAGCACAGGGATGGTCGATGGCTACACCTTC. It is translated as CASSTGMVDGYTF.